This T cell receptor (beta chain) comes out of a study of human thymus T cells. Corrective cardiac operations yielded the resected thymus tissue. Donors consisted of healthy Finnish infants (having corrective surgery for congenital heart defects). Germline lookup yields CDR1 SGHDT and CDR2 YYEEEE. The CDR3 sequence is 18 residues long. V lost 0 bases and J 0 bases, leaving 18 bases between the germline ends. Whole-study results and caveats: It looked as if thymic and blood repertoires used V and J genes in a biased way.

Sequenced by immunoSEQ multiplex PCR; TCRdb stores in-frame clones only, minus some. This table has some 80,000 clones, nearly 98% appearing once. As concerns this clone: Its target is not known.

Specimen: thymus tissue. The TCR comes from a boy younger than two with a congenital heart defect but otherwise immunologically healthy. The rearrangement joins TRBV5-6 to TRBJ2-5, with unresolved D. CDR3: CASSLGASGLGDQETQYF. Written as DNA, the CDR3 is TGTGCCAGCAGCTTGGGGGCCTCTGGTCTGGGTGACCAAGAGACCCAGTACTTC.